This entry is about one T cell receptor beta chain. The target antigen is unknown. The source of the sample is a study of regulatory T cells in long-lasting Graves disease. Specified time point: persistent/refractory GD, antithyroid drugs over 5 years with positive TRAb. The TCR library was made from RNA extracted from PBMCs. Relying on iRepertoire HTBI primers and Arm-PCR of CDR3 regions, the team built TCR beta libraries. How the authors handled the data: Samples jointly harbored 60 to 70 TRBV and 14 TRBJ segments. MiXCR, applied by TCRdb to the multiplex PCR reads, yields one record per CDR3 protein. In this record, the V and J calls reflect TCRdb's handling and not the investigators' own analysis. In the table there are fewer than 450,000 distinct CDR3 sequences, about 20% of which are singletons. Study-wide points: Persistent Graves' patients showed less TCR diversity than newly diagnosed ones.

The CDR3 runs to 13 residues. V lost 8 bases, J lost 2 bases, and 12 bases lay in between. Per germline, CDR1 SEHNR and CDR2 FQNEAQ (reference sequence). The chain combines TRBV7-9 with TRBJ1-2; D unclear. The sample here was peripheral blood mononuclear cells (PBMCs), taken when the disease was refractory, from a patient treated with antithyroid drugs. This TCR derives from a female donor with Graves disease. The CDR3 loop reads CASARDPNYGYTF. In DNA form, the CDR3 reads TGTGCCAGCGCCCGCGACCCCAACTATGGCTACACCTTC. Combining the CDR3 with reference TRBV7-9 and TRBJ1-2 gives the whole variable domain DTGVSQNPRHKITKRGQNVTFRCDPISEHNRLYWYRQTLGQGPEFLTYFQNEAQLEKSRLLSDRFSAERPKGSFSTLEIQRTEQGDSAMYLCASARDPNYGYTFGSGTRLTVV.